This T cell receptor (beta chain) stems from a study of blood T cell repertoires in COVID-19. On the study more broadly: Collection of acute and convalescent COVID-19 samples took place in the United States, Italy and Spain. In each case, the material was cDNA or gDNA derived from T cells, B-cell-depleted T cells, or PBMCs.

Authors' analysis steps: The assay estimated nucleated cells by amplifying reference gene primers. Clones were read by immunoSEQ multiplex PCR, and TCRdb kept only the in-frame ones, dropping some. V and J calls and clone size are copied from that table; D and trimming were computed from the DNA. The table has 350,000 to 450,000 clones, approximately 86% seen once. Germline CDR1 is SEHNR and CDR2 is FQNEAQ (reference sequence). The V and J ends lost 5 bases and 5 bases, in that order; junction bases with no gene match: 4. This CDR3 is 13 amino acids long. This chain uses TRBV7-9 with TRBJ1-1; 8 bases align to TRBD1. The receptor's source is a woman aged 55-69 years with COVID-19, enrolled during active disease. Input material: peripheral blood. The CDR3: CASSRQGRTEAFF. The DNA of the CDR3 is TGTGCCAGCAGCCGACAGGGGAGGACTGAAGCTTTCTTT.